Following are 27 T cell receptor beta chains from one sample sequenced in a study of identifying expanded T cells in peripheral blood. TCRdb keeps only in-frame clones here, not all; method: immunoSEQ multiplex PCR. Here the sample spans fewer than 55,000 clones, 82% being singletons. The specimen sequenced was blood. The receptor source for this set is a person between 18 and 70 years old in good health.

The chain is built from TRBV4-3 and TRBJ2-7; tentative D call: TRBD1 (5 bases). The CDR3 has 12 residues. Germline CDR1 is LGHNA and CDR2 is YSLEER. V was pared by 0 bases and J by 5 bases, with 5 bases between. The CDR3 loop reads CASSQEGHEQYF. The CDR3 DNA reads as TGCGCCAGCAGCCAAGAGGGGCACGAGCAGTACTTC.

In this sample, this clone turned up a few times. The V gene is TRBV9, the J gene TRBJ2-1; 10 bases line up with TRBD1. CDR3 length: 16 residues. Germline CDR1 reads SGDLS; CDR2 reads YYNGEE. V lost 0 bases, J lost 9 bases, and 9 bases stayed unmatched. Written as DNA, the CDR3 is TGTGCCAGCAGCGTAGCTACAGGGACAGGGGTAGCTGAGCAGTTCTTC. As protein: CASSVATGTGVAEQFF.

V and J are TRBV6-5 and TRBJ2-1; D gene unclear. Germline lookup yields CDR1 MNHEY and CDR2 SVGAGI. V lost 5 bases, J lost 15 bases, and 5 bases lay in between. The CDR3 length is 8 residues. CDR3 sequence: CASSRRFF. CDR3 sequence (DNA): TGTGCCAGCAGTAGAAGGTTCTTC.

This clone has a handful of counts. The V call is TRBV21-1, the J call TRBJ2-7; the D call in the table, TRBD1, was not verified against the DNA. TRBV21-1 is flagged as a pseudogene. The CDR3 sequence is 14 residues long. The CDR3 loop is CASSARTGFYEQYF. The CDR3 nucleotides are TGTGCCAGCAGCGCCCGGACAGGGTTCTACGAGCAGTACTTC.

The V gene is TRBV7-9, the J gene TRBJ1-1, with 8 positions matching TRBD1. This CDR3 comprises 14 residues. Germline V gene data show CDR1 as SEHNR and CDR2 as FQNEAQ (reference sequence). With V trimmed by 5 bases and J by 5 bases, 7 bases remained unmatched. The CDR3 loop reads CASSQGQGSTEAFF. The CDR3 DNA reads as TGTGCCAGCAGCCAAGGACAGGGAAGTACTGAAGCTTTCTTT.

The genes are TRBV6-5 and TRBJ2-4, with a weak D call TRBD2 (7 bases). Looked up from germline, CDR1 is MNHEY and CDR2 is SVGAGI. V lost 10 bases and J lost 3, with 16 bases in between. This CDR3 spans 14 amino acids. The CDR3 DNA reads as TGTGCCACCTTGCTAGGGGGGGGCAAAAACATTCAGTACTTC. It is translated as CATLLGGGKNIQYF.

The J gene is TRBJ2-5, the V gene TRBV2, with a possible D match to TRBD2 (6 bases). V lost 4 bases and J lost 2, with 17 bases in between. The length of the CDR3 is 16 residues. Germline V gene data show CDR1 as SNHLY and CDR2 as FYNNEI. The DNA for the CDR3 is TGTGCCAGCAGTGGGGTGCGGGCCGGAGGGCAAGAGACCCAGTACTTC. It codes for CASSGVRAGGQETQYF. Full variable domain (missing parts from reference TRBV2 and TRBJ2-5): EPEVTQTPSHQVTQMGQEVILRCVPISNHLYFYWYRQILGQKVEFLVSFYNNEISEKSEIFDDQFSVERPDGSNFTLKIRSTKLEDSAMYFCASSGVRAGGQETQYFGPGTRLLVL.

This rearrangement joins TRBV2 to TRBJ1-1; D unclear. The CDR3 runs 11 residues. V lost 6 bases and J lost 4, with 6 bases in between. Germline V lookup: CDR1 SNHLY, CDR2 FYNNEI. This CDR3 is CASSPSTEAFF. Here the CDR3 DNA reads TGTGCCAGCAGCCCGAGCACTGAAGCTTTCTTT.

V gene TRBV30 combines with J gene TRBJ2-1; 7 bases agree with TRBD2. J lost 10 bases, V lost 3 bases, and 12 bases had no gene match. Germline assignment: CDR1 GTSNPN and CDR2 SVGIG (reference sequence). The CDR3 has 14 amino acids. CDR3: CAWRPGLHAVEQFF. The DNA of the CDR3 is TGTGCCTGGAGGCCGGGACTACACGCCGTGGAGCAGTTCTTC.

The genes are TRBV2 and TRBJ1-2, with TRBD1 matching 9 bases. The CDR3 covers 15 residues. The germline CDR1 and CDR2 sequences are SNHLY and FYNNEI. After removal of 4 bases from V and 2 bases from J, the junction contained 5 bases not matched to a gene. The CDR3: CASSGDREINYGYTF. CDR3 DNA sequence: TGTGCCAGCAGTGGGGACAGGGAAATAAACTATGGCTACACCTTC. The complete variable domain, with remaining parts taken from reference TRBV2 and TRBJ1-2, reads EPEVTQTPSHQVTQMGQEVILRCVPISNHLYFYWYRQILGQKVEFLVSFYNNEISEKSEIFDDQFSVERPDGSNFTLKIRSTKLEDSAMYFCASSGDREINYGYTFGSGTRLTVV.

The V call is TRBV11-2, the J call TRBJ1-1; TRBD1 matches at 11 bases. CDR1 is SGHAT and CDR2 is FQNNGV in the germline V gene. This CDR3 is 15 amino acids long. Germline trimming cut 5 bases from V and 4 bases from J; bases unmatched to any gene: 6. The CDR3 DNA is TGTGCCAGCAGCGACCCCGGGACAGGGGGCACTGAAGCTTTCTTT. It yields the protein CASSDPGTGGTEAFF.

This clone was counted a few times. The CDR3 bases are TGTGCCAGTAGTCCCCTCGGGGAAGGGGGCTACACCTTC. Its protein product is CASSPLGEGGYTF. The chain couples TRBV19 to TRBJ1-2, with D unclear. The CDR3 length is 13 residues. The germline V gene has CDR1 LNHDA and CDR2 SQIVND (reference sequence). The V and J ends lost 5 bases and 8 bases respectively, with 15 bases between them.

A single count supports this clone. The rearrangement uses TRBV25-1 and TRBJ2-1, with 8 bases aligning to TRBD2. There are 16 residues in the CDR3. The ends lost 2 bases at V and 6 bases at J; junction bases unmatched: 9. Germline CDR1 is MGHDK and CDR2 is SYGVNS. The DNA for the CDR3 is TGTGCCAGCAGTGAAGTAGCGGGGTCTCGTCCCAATGAGCAGTTCTTC. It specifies CASSEVAGSRPNEQFF.

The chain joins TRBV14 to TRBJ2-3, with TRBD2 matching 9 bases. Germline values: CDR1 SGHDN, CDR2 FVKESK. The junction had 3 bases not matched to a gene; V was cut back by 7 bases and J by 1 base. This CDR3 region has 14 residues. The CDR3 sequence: CASNVAGGTDTQYF. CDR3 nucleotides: TGTGCCAGCAACGTAGCGGGGGGCACAGATACGCAGTATTTT.

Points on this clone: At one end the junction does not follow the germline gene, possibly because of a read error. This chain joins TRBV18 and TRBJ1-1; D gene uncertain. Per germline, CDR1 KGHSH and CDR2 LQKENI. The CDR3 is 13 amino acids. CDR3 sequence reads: CASSPSINSEAFF. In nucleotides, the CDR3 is TGTGCCAGCTCACCGTCCATTAACAGTGAAGCTTTCTTT.

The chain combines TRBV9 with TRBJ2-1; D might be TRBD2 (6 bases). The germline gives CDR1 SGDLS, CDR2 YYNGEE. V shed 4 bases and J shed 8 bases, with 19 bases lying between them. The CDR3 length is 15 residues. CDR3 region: CASSIRDWAGDEQFF. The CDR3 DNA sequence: TGTGCCAGCAGCATCCGGGACTGGGCCGGGGATGAGCAGTTCTTC.

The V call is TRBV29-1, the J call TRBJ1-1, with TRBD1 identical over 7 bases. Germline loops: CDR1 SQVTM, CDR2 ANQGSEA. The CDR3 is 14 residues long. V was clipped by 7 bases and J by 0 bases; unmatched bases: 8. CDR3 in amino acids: CSASGTVMNTEAFF. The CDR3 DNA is TGCAGCGCCTCCGGGACAGTCATGAACACTGAAGCTTTCTTT.

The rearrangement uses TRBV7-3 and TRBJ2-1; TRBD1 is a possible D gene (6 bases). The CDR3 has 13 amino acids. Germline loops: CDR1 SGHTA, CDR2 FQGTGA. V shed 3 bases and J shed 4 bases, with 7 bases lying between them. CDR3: CASSLDSYNEQFF. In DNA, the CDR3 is TGTGCCAGCAGCTTGGACAGTTACAATGAGCAGTTCTTC.

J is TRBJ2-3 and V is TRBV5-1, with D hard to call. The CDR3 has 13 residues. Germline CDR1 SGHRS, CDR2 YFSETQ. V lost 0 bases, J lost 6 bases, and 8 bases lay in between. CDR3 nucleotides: TGCGCCAGCAGCTTGGGGCTCCGCGATACGCAGTATTTT. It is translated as CASSLGLRDTQYF.

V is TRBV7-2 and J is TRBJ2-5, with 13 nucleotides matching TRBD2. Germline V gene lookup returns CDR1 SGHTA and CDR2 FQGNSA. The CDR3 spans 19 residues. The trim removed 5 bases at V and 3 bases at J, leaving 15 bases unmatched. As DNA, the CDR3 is TGTGCCAGCAGCCTCGGGACTAGCGGGGCTAATGGGGGGAAAGAGACCCAGTACTTC. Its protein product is CASSLGTSGANGGKETQYF.

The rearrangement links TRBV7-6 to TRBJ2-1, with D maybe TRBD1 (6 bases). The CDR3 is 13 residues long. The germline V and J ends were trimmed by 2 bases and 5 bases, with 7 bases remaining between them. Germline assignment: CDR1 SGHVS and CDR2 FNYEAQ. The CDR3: CASSLTGNNEQFF. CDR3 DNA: TGTGCCAGCAGCTTAACAGGGAACAATGAGCAGTTCTTC.

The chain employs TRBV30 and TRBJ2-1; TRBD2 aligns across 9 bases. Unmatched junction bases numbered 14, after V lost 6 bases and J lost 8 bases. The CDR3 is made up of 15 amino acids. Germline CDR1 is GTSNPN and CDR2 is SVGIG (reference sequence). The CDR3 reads CACLFRAGGPYEQFF. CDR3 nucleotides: TGTGCCTGCCTCTTTCGGGCGGGGGGGCCGTATGAGCAGTTCTTC.

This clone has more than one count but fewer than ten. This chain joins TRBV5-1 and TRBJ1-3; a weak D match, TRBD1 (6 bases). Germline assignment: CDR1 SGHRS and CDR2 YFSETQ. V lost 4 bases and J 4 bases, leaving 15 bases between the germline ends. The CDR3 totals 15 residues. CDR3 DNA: TGCGCCAGCAGCGCTTCAGGGGCTTCGGGAAACACCATATATTTT. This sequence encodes CASSASGASGNTIYF.

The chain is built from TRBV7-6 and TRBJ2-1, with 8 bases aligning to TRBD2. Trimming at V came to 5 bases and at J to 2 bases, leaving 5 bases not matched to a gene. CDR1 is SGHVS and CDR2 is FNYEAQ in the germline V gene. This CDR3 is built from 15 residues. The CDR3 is CASSPIAGTYNEQFF. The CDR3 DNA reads TGTGCCAGCAGCCCAATAGCGGGGACCTACAATGAGCAGTTCTTC.

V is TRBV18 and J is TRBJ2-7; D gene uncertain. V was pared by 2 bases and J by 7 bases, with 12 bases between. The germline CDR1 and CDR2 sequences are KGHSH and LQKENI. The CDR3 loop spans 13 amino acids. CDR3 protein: CASSPFTVGEQYF. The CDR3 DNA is TGTGCCAGCTCACCATTCACTGTGGGGGAGCAGTACTTC.

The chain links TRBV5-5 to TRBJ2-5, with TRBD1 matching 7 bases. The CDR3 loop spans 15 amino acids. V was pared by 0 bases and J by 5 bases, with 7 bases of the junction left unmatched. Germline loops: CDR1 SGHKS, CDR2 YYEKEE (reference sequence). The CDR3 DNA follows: TGTGCCAGCAGCTTGGCGACAGGGCGCCAGGAGACCCAGTACTTC. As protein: CASSLATGRQETQYF.

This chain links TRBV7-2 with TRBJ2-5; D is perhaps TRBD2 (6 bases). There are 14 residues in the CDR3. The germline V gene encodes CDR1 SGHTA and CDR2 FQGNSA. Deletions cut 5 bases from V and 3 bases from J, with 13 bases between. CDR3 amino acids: CASSRGKVKETQYF. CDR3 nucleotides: TGTGCCAGCAGCCGGGGGAAGGTTAAAGAGACCCAGTACTTC. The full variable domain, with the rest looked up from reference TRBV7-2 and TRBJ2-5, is GAGVSQSPSNKVTEKGKDVELRCDPISGHTALYWYRQSLGQGLEFLIYFQGNSAPDKSGLPSDRFSAERTGGSVSTLTIQRTQQEDSAVYLCASSRGKVKETQYFGPGTRLLVL.